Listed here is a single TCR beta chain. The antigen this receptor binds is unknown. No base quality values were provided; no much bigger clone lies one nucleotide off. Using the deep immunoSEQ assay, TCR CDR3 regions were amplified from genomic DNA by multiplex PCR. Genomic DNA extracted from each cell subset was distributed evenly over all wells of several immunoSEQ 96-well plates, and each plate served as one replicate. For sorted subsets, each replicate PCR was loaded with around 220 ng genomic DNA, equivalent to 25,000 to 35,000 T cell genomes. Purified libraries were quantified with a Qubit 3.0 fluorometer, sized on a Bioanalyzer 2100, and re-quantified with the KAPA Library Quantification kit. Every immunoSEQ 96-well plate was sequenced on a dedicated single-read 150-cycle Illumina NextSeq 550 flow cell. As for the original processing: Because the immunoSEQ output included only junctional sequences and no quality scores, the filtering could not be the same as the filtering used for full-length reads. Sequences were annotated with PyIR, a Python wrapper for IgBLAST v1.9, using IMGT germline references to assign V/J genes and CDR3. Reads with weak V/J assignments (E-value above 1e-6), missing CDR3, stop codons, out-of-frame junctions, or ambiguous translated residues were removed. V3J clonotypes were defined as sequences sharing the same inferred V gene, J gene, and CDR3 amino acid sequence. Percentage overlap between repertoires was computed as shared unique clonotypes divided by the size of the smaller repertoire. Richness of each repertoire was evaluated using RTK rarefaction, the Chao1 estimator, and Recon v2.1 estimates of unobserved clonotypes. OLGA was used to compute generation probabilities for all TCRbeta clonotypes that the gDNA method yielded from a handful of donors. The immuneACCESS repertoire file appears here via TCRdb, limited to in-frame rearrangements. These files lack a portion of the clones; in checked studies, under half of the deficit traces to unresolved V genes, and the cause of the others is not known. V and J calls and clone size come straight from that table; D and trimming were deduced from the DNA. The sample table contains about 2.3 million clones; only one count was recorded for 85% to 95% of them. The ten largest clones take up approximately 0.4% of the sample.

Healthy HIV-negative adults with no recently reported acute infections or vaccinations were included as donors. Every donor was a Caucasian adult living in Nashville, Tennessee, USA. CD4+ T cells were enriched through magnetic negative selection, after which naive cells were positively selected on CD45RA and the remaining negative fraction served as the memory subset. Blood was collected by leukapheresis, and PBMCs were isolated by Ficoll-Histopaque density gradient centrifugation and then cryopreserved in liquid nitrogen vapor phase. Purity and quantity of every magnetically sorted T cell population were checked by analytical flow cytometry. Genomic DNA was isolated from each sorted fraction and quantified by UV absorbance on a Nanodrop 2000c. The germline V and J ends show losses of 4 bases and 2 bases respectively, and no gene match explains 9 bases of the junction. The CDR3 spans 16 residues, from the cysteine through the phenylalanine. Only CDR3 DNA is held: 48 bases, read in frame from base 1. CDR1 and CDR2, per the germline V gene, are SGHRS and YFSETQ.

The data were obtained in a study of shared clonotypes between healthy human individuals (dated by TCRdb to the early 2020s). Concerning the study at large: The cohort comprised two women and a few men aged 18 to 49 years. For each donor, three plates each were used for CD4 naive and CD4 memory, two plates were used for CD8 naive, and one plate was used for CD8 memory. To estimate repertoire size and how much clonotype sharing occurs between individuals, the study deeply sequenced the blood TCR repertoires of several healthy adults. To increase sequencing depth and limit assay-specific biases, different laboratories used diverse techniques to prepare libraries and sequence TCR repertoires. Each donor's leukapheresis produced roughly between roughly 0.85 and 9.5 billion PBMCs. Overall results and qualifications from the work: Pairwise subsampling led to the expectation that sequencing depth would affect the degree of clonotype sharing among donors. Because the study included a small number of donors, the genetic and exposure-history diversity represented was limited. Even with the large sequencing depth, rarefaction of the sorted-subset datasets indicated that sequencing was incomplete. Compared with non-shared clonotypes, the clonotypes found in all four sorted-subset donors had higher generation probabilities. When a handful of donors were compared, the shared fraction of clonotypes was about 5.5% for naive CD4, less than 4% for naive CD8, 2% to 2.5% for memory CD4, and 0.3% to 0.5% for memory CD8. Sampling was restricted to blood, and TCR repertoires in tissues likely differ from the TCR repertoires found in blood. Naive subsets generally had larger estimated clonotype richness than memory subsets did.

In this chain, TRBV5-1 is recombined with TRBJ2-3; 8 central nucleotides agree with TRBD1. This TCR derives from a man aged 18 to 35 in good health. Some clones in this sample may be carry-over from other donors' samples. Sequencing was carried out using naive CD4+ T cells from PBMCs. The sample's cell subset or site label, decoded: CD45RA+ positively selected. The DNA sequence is TGCGCCAGCAGCAGAGAGCAGGGGGCCCTCACAGATACGCAGTATTTT. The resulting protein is CASSREQGALTDTQYF.